These T cell receptor beta chains were read from a single sample in a study of regulatory T cells in long-lasting Graves disease. One entry per CDR3 protein, called by TCRdb with MiXCR from the multiplex PCR reads. Of over 650,000 distinct CDR3 sequences listed, about 32% were seen once; the top ten hold 42%. This specimen consisted of peripheral blood mononuclear cells (PBMCs), obtained when the disease was refractory, from a patient treated with antithyroid drugs. All receptors derive from a female donor with Graves disease. The CDR3 runs from the conserved cysteine through the conserved F or W. The D gene is left open where the match is weak. Only some rows state a clone size, as once, few, many or a class for expanded clones.

CASSYWLQAEQYF,TGTGCCAGCAGTTATTGGCTCCAGGCGGAGCAGTACTTC,TRBJ2-7,TRBV6-5,NA,many
CSASSSFQLAGGAGENIQYF,TGCAGTGCTAGCAGTTCCTTCCAACTAGCGGGAGGGGCCGGTGAAAACATTCAGTACTTC,TRBJ2-4,TRBV20-1,TRBD2,few
CSAQDQNYGYTF,TGCAGTGCTCAGGACCAGAACTATGGCTACACCTTC,TRBJ1-2,TRBV20-1,NA,few
CASTRTSFVADTQYF,TGTGCCAGCACCCGGACTAGCTTTGTGGCAGATACGCAGTATTTT,TRBJ2-3,TRBV11-2,TRBD2,NA
CSALPPGQRGQPQHF,TGCAGTGCTCTCCCTCCCGGACAGCGGGGTCAGCCCCAGCATTTT,TRBJ1-5,TRBV20-1,NA,NA
CAISESQGGAYEQYF,TGTGCCATCAGTGAGTCCCAGGGGGGAGCCTACGAGCAGTACTTC,TRBJ2-7,TRBV10-3,NA,NA
CSARTGLAGAVYEQFF,TGCAGTGCTAGAACCGGACTAGCGGGAGCGGTATATGAGCAGTTCTTC,TRBJ2-1,TRBV20-1,TRBD2,NA
CASSFGPGYGYTF,TGTGCCAGCAGTTTTGGGCCAGGCTATGGCTACACCTTC,TRBJ1-2,TRBV12-3/TRBV12-4,NA,many
CASSSGIQNIQYF,TGTGCCAGCAGCTCCGGAATCCAAAACATTCAGTACTTC,TRBJ2-4,TRBV7-3,NA,NA
CASTLEGYGYTF,TGTGCCAGCACCTTGGAAGGCTATGGCTACACCTTC,TRBJ1-2,TRBV12-3/TRBV12-4,NA,NA
CASSDTIMNTEAFF,TGTGCCAGCAGCGACACCATCATGAACACTGAAGCTTTCTTT,TRBJ1-1,TRBV6-1,NA,few